This TCR beta chain comes out of a study of T cell changes during pregnancy in multiple sclerosis. Here immunoSEQ multiplex PCR was the method, and the copy in TCRdb shows in-frame clones only, minus some. The sample lists 85,000 to 130,000 clones, around 92% occurring once. CDR1 and CDR2 (germline): SQVTM, ANQGSEA. Trimming removed 4 bases at V and 4 bases at J, with 19 bases between. The CDR3 contains 15 residues. Specimen: peripheral blood, collected before pregnancy. The chain has TRBV29-1 and TRBJ1-2; D might be TRBD1 (5 bases). The sequence came from a female donor with multiple sclerosis, enrolled in a pregnancy study. CDR3 DNA sequence: TGCAGCGTTGTGGGGCCCTTTGATTGGGGCTATGGCTACACCTTC. Residues: CSVVGPFDWGYGYTF.